Listed below are T cell receptor beta chains from one sample, sequenced in a study of Ad26.COV2.S vaccination and SARS-CoV-2 variants. Assay used: immunoSEQ multiplex PCR; TCRdb lists only in-frame clones, some missing. This table holds roughly 680,000 clones, around 92% found once. Specimen: peripheral blood, collected in a trial of Ad26.COV2.S vaccine versus placebo. All receptors derive from a person aged 18 to 59 who received the Ad26.COV2.S COVID-19 vaccine or a placebo. The conserved cysteine and the conserved F or W are not part of the CDR3 here.

j_call v_call cdr3_length cdr3_aa
TRBJ2-7 TRBV7-2 14 ASSSPSGGPFYEQY
TRBJ2-7 TRBV12-3/TRBV12-4 11 ASQWQGRDEQY
TRBJ1-2 TRBV29-1 11 SVEETQGTGYT
TRBJ2-3 TRBV24-1 15 ATSDLRAGASPDTQY
TRBJ1-5 TRBV6-5 12 ASSYPDGNQPQH
TRBJ2-1 TRBV5-4 12 ASSLTQGAHEQF
TRBJ1-1 TRBV4-2 15 ASSQDPGQGTNTEAF
TRBJ2-3 TRBV7-2 12 ASSLGAGTDTQY
TRBJ2-3 TRBV10-3 14 AISDGGLASTDTQY
TRBJ1-5 TRBV7-2 13 ASSLGQPNNQPQH
TRBJ1-2 TRBV4-3 12 ASSQDLQGNGYT
TRBJ2-2 TRBV29-1 10 SVNRGTGELF
TRBJ1-2 TRBV4-2 13 ASSQGRTGEYGYT